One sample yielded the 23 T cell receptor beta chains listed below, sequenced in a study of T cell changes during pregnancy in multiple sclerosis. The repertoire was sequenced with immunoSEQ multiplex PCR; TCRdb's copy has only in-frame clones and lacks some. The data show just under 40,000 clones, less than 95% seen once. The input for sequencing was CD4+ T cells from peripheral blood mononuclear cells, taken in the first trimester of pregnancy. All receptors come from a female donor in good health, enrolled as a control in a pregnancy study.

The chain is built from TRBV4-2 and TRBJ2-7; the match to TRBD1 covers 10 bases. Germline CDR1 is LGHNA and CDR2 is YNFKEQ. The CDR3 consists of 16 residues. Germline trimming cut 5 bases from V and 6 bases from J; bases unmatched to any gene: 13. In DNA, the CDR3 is TGTGCCAGCAGCTCAAAGGGGGGGACAGGGGCCTCCGAGCAGTACTTC. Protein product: CASSSKGGTGASEQYF.

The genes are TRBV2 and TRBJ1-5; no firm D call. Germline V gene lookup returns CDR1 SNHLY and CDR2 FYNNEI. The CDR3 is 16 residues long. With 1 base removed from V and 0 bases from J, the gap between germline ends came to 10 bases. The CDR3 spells CASSEETVYSNQPQHF. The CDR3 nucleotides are TGTGCCAGCAGTGAAGAAACAGTGTATAGCAATCAGCCCCAGCATTTT.

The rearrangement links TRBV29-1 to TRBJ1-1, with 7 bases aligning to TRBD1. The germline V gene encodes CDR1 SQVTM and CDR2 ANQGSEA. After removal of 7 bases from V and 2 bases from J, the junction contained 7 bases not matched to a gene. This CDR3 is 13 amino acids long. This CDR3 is CSGRQGANTEAFF. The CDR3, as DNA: TGCAGCGGCCGACAGGGAGCTAACACTGAAGCTTTCTTT.

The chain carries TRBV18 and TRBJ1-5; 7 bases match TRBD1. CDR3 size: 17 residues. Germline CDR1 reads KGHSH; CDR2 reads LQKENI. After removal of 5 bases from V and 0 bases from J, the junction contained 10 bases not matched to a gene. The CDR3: CASSYSGDSYSNQPQHF. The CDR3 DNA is TGTGCCAGCTCATACTCTGGGGACAGCTATAGCAATCAGCCCCAGCATTTT.

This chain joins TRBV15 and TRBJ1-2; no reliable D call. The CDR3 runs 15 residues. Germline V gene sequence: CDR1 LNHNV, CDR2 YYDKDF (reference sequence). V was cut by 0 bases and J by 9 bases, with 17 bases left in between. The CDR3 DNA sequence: TGTGCCACCAGCAGAGATCCCGCGGGAGCGCGGCGCTACACCTTC. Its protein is CATSRDPAGARRYTF.

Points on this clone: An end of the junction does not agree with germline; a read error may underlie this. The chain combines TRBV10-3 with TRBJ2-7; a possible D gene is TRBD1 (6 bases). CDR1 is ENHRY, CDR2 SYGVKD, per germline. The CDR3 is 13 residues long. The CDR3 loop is CAISESKGDEQHF. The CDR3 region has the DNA TGTGCCATCAGTGAGTCAAAGGGGGACGAGCAGCACTTC.

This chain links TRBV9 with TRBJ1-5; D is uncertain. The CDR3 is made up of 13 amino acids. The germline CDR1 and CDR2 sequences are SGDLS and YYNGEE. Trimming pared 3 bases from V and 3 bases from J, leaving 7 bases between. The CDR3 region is CASSAEINQPQHF. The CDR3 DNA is TGTGCCAGCAGCGCGGAGATCAATCAGCCCCAGCATTTT. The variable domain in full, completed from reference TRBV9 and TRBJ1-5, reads DSGVTQTPKHLITATGQRVTLRCSPRSGDLSVYWYQQSLDQGLQFLIQYYNGEERAKGNILERFSAQQFPDLHSELNLSSLELGDSALYFCASSAEINQPQHFGDGTRLSIL.

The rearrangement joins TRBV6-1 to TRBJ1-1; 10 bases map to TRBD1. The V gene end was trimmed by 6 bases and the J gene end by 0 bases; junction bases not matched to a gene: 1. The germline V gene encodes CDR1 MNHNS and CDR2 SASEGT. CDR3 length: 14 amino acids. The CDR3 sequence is CASSGTGVNTEAFF. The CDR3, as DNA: TGTGCCAGCAGCGGGACAGGGGTGAACACTGAAGCTTTCTTT.

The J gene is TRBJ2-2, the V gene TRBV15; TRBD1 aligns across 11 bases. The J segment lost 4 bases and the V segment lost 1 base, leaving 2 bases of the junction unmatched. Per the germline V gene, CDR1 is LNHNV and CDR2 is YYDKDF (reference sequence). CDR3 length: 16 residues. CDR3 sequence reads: CATSRGGTGGTGELFF. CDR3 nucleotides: TGTGCCACCAGCAGAGGGGGGACAGGGGGCACCGGGGAGCTGTTTTTT.

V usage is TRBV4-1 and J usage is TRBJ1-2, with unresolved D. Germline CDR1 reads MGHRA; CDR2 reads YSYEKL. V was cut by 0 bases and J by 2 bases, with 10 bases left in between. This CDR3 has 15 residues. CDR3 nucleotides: TGCGCCAGCAGCCAAGATCGGAGGGCAAACTATGGCTACACCTTC. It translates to CASSQDRRANYGYTF.

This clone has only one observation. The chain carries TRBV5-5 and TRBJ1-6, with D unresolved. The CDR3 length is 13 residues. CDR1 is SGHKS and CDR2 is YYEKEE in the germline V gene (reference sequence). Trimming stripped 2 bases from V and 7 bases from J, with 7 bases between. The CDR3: CASSFDGNSPLHF. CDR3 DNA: TGTGCCAGCAGCTTTGACGGGAATTCACCCCTCCACTTT.

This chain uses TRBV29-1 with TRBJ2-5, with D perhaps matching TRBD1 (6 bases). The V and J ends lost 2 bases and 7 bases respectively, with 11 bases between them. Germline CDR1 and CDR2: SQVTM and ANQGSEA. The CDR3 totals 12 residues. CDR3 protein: CSVETGKVTQYF. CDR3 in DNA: TGCAGCGTTGAAACAGGGAAGGTGACCCAGTACTTC.

The CDR3 region is CASSFRTGKNTEAFF. For the CDR3, the DNA is TGTGCCAGCAGCTTTCGGACAGGGAAGAACACTGAAGCTTTCTTT. The chain carries TRBV5-4 and TRBJ1-1; 8 bases line up with TRBD1. CDR3 length: 15 amino acids. Germline trimming cut 2 bases from V and 1 base from J; bases unmatched to any gene: 4. Germline CDR1 reads SGHNT; CDR2 reads YYREEE (reference sequence).

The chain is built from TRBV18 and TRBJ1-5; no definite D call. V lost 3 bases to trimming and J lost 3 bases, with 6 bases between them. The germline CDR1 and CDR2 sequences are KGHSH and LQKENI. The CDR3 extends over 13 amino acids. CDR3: CASSPADNQPQHF. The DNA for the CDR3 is TGTGCCAGCTCACCGGCGGACAATCAGCCCCAGCATTTT.

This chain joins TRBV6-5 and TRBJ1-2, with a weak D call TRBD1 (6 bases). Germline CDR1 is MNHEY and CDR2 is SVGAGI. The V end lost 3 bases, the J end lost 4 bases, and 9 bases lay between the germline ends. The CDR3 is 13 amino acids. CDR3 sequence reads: CASSYKGVYGYTF. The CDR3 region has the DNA TGTGCCAGCAGTTATAAGGGGGTCTATGGCTACACCTTC.

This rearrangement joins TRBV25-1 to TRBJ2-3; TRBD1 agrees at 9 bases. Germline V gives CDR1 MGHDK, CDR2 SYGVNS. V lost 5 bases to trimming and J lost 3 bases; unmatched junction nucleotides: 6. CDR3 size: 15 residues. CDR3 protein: CASSSRDRETDTQYF. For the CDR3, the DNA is TGTGCCAGCAGTTCCCGGGACAGGGAGACAGATACGCAGTATTTT.

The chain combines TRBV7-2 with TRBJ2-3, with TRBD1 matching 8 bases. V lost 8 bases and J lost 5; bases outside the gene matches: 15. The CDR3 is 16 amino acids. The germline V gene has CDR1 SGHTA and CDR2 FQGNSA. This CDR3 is CASGRPPTGAIDTQYF. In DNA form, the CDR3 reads TGTGCCAGCGGACGTCCACCGACAGGGGCGATAGATACGCAGTATTTT.

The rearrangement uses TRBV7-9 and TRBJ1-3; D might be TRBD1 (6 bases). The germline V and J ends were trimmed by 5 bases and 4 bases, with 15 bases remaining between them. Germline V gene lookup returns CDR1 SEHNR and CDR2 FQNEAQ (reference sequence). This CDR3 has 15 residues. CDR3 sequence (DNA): TGTGCCAGCAGCCGCTCACAGGGTCAGGGAAACACCATATATTTT. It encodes CASSRSQGQGNTIYF.

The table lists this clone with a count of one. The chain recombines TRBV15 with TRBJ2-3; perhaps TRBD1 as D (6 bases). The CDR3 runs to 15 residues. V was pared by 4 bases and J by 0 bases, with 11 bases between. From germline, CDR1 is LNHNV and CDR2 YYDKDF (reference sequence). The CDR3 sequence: CATSTWDTSTDTQYF. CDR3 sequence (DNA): TGTGCCACCAGCACCTGGGACACTAGCACAGATACGCAGTATTTT.

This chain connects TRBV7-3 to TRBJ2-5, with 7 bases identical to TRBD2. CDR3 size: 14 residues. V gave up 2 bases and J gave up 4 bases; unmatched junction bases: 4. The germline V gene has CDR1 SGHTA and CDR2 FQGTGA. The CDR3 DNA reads TGTGCCAGCAGCTTATCGGGACTAAGAGAGACCCAGTACTTC. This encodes CASSLSGLRETQYF.

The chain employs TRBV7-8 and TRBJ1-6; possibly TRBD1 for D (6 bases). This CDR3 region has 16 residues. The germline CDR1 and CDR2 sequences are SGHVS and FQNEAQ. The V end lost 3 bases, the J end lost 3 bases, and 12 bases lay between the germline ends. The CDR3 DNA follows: TGTGCCAGCAGCTTTTCCCCGGGACACTATAATTCACCCCTCCACTTT. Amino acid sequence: CASSFSPGHYNSPLHF.

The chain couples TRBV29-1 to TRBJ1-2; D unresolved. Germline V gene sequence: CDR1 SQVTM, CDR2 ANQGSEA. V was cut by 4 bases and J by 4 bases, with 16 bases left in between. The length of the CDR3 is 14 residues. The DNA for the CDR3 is TGCAGCGTTGGAGGCGAGTTGGGAGGCTATGGCTACACCTTC. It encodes CSVGGELGGYGYTF.

The CDR3 loop is CASSQATSSHQPQHF. The CDR3 region has the DNA TGTGCCAGCAGCCAAGCCACGAGTTCTCATCAGCCCCAGCATTTT. The rearrangement links TRBV4-2 to TRBJ1-5; D uncertain. This CDR3 region has 15 residues. CDR1 is LGHNA and CDR2 is YNFKEQ in the germline V gene. V was clipped by 1 base and J by 5 bases, with 12 bases between them.